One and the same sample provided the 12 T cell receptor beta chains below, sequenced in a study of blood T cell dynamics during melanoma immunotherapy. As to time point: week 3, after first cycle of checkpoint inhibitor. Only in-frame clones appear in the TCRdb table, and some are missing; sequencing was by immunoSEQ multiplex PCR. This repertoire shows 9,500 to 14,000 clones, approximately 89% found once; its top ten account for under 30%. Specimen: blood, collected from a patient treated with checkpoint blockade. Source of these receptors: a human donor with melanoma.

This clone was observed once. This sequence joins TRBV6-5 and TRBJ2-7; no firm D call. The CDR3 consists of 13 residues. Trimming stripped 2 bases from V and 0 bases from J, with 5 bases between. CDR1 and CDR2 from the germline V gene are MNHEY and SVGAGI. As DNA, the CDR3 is TGTGCCAGCAGTTACGGGAACTCCTACGAGCAGTACTTC. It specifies CASSYGNSYEQYF.

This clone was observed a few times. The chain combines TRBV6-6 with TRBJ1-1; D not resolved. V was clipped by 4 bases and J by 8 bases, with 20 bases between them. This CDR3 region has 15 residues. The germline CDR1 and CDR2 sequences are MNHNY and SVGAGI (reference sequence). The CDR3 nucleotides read TGTGCCAGCAGTTCTCACCAACCCGGGCAGCAGGAAGCTTTCTTT. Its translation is CASSSHQPGQQEAFF.

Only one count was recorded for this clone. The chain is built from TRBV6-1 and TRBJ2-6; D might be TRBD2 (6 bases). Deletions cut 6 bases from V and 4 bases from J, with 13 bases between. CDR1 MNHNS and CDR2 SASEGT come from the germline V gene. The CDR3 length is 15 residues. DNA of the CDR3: TGTGCCAGCAGGGCCCGCGGGGACGGGGCCAACGTCCTGACTTTC. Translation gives CASRARGDGANVLTF.

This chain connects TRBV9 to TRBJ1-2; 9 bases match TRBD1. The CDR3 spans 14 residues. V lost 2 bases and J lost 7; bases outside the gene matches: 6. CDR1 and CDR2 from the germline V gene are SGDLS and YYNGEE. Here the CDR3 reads CASSVTDRGGGYTF. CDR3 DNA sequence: TGTGCCAGCAGCGTGACGGACAGGGGAGGTGGCTACACCTTC.

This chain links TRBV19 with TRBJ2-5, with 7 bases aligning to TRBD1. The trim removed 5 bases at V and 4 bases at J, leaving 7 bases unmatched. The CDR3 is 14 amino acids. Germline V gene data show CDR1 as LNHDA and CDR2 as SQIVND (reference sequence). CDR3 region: CASSPGQAPETQYF. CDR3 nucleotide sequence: TGTGCCAGTAGTCCCGGACAGGCCCCAGAGACCCAGTACTTC.

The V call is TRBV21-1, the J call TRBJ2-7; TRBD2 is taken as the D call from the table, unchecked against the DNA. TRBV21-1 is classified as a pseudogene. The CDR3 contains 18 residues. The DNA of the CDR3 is TGTGCCAGCAGCAAAAAACCCCGGAGGGAGCGGGAGGGCTGGGAGCAGTACTTC. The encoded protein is CASSKKPRREREGWEQYF.

CDR3 bases: TGTGCCAGCAGTGGTATCAGTCCCAACTATGGCTACACCTTC. It translates to CASSGISPNYGYTF. J is TRBJ1-2 and V is TRBV28; D remains unclear. This CDR3 has 14 residues. Trimming took 5 bases from V and 2 from J, leaving 12 bases between them. Germline loops: CDR1 MDHEN, CDR2 SYDVKM.

CDR3 amino acids: CSVEWTRREAFF. CDR3 DNA sequence: TGCAGCGTTGAATGGACCCGGCGTGAAGCTTTCTTT. This chain uses TRBV29-1 with TRBJ1-1; no clear D gene. Trimming took 2 bases from V and 7 from J, leaving 11 bases between them. CDR3 length: 12 amino acids. In germline, CDR1 is SQVTM, CDR2 ANQGSEA.

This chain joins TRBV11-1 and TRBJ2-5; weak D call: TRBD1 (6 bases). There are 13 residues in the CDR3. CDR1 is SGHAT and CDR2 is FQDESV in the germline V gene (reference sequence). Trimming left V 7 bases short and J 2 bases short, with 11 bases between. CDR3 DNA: TGTGCCAGCAACCGACAGGTACAAGAGACCCAGTACTTC. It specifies CASNRQVQETQYF.

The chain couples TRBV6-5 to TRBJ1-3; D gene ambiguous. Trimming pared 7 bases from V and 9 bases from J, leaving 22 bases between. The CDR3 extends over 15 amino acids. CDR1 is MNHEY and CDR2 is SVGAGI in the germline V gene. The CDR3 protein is CASKRSAGRGGTIYF. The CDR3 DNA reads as TGTGCCAGCAAGAGGAGTGCCGGGCGCGGAGGCACCATATATTTT.

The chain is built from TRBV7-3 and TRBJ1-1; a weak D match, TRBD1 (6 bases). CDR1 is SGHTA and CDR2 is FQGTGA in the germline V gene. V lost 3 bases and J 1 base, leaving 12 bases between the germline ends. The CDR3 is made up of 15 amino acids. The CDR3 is CASSFLGGQNTEAFF. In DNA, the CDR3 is TGTGCCAGCAGCTTCTTGGGGGGACAGAACACTGAAGCTTTCTTT.

The DNA for the CDR3 is TGTGCCAGTAGTCCCCCCCGACCCGGTGGGGGAAACACCATATATTTT. It codes for CASSPPRPGGGNTIYF. The V gene is TRBV19, the J gene TRBJ1-3; D is uncertain. The germline gives CDR1 LNHDA, CDR2 SQIVND (reference sequence). V was pared by 5 bases and J by 4 bases, with 18 bases between. CDR3 size: 16 residues.